A single sample is the source of the 28 T cell receptor beta chains below, sequenced in a study of blood T cell repertoires in COVID-19. Clones were read by immunoSEQ multiplex PCR, and TCRdb kept only the in-frame ones, dropping some. The table records tens of thousands of clones, 80% to 85% of them present only once. The sequencing input was peripheral blood. The source is a human donor in a cohort sampled during active COVID-19.

V gene TRBV19 combines with J gene TRBJ2-2, with TRBD1 matching 10 bases. Per germline, CDR1 LNHDA and CDR2 SQIVND (reference sequence). The CDR3 totals 15 residues. The J segment lost 5 bases and the V segment lost 5 bases, leaving 5 bases of the junction unmatched. CDR3: CASSVDRGRTGELFF. The CDR3 DNA reads TGTGCCAGTAGTGTCGACAGGGGGCGGACCGGGGAGCTGTTTTTT.

The chain couples TRBV18 to TRBJ1-1, with a possible D match to TRBD1 (5 bases). Trimming shortened V by 3 bases and J by 10 bases, and 12 bases separated the two germline ends. CDR1 KGHSH and CDR2 LQKENI come from the germline V gene. CDR3 length: 12 residues. CDR3 in DNA: TGTGCCAGCTCACCCCCGGGGGGGAGAGCTTTCTTT. It is translated as CASSPPGGRAFF.

The chain uses TRBV7-2 and TRBJ1-1, with TRBD1 matching over 7 bases. J was trimmed by 10 bases and V by 3 bases; bases with no gene match: 8. The CDR3 spans 13 residues. CDR1 and CDR2 from the germline V gene are SGHTA and FQGNSA. CDR3 region: CASSFTGEVRAFF. In DNA, the CDR3 is TGTGCCAGCAGCTTCACAGGGGAGGTTCGAGCTTTCTTT.

This clone appeared a single time. This chain connects TRBV19 to TRBJ2-5; 11 nucleotides align to TRBD1. From germline, CDR1 is LNHDA and CDR2 SQIVND (reference sequence). V shed 4 bases and J 5 bases; nucleotides not matched to a gene: 9. The CDR3 runs to 16 residues. CDR3 sequence reads: CASSRRDRGFGETQYF. In DNA, the CDR3 is TGTGCCAGTAGTAGGAGGGACAGGGGGTTTGGGGAGACCCAGTACTTC.

The chain uses TRBV20-1 and TRBJ2-2; no clear D gene. The V end was cut by 6 bases, the J end by 5 bases, with 7 bases between. CDR3 size: 11 residues. CDR1 is DFQATT, CDR2 SNEGSKA, per germline (reference sequence). In DNA, the CDR3 is TGCAGTGCGGAGAGGACCGGGGAGCTGTTTTTT. Its translation is CSAERTGELFF.

The rearrangement links TRBV12-3 or TRBV12-4 to TRBJ1-2; D is unresolved. CDR3 size: 13 residues. Trimming shortened V by 5 bases and J by 4 bases, and 11 bases separated the two germline ends. CDR3 in DNA: TGTGCCAGCAGTGACGACACCCGCTATGGCTACACCTTC. As protein: CASSDDTRYGYTF.

The V gene is TRBV20-1, the J gene TRBJ1-2, with 9 bases identical to TRBD1. The CDR3 extends over 14 amino acids. From germline, CDR1 is DFQATT and CDR2 SNEGSKA (reference sequence). The V segment lost 3 bases and the J segment 2 bases; nucleotides outside the gene matches: 4. The CDR3 region has the DNA TGCAGTGCTAGTAGGGACAGGGAGAACTATGGCTACACCTTC. It codes for CSASRDRENYGYTF.

The chain combines TRBV11-3 with TRBJ1-4; D perhaps matches TRBD1 (5 bases). Germline CDR1 SGHNT, CDR2 YENEEA. This CDR3 contains 18 residues. V gave up 5 bases and J gave up 0 bases, with 19 bases separating them. CDR3 in DNA: TGTGCCAGCAGCCCCACCGGATGGGGCACGGCAACTAATGAAAAACTGTTTTTT. This codes for CASSPTGWGTATNEKLFF.

The chain joins TRBV14 to TRBJ2-4; TRBD1 matches 8 bases. CDR1 and CDR2 (germline): SGHDN, FVKESK. V was pared by 0 bases and J by 8 bases, with 6 bases of the junction left unmatched. The length of the CDR3 is 15 residues. CDR3 sequence reads: CASSQDPGGRDIQYF. The CDR3 coding sequence is TGTGCCAGCAGCCAAGACCCAGGGGGCCGGGACATTCAGTACTTC.

The genes are TRBV4-1 and TRBJ2-1, with TRBD2 matching over 13 bases. CDR1 MGHRA and CDR2 YSYEKL come from the germline V gene. The trim removed 3 bases at V and 1 base at J, leaving 3 bases unmatched. This CDR3 contains 17 residues. CDR3 loop: CASSQGLAGPSYNEQFF. The CDR3, as DNA: TGCGCCAGCAGCCAGGGACTAGCGGGGCCTTCCTACAATGAGCAGTTCTTC.

This clone was detected only a few times. This chain joins TRBV9 and TRBJ1-2, with TRBD1 matching over 10 bases. V lost 4 bases, J lost 7 bases, and 10 bases stayed unmatched. CDR1 and CDR2 (germline): SGDLS, YYNGEE. The CDR3 has 15 residues. The CDR3 region has the DNA TGTGCCAGCAGCCCATCGCGGACAGGGGGAAGTGGCTACACCTTC. As protein: CASSPSRTGGSGYTF.

This sequence joins TRBV2 and TRBJ2-2; D is perhaps TRBD2 (5 bases). The V and J ends lost 8 bases and 1 base respectively, with 14 bases between them. Germline lookup yields CDR1 SNHLY and CDR2 FYNNEI. The CDR3 loop spans 15 amino acids. This chain's CDR3 is CASGGTARNTGELFF. CDR3 coding DNA: TGTGCCAGCGGAGGCACGGCACGGAACACCGGGGAGCTGTTTTTT.

This clone was observed once. The chain carries TRBV18 and TRBJ2-3; the match to TRBD2 covers 7 bases. This CDR3 is 17 amino acids long. Germline CDR1 and CDR2: KGHSH and LQKENI. The ends lost 3 bases at V and 2 bases at J; junction bases unmatched: 11. The CDR3 loop reads CASSPYNRGDLTDTQYF. The DNA of the CDR3 is TGTGCCAGCTCACCTTACAACCGGGGGGACCTCACAGATACGCAGTATTTT.

CDR3 in DNA: TGTGCCAGCAGTTTCTTTAGGGAGTACGATACGCAGTATTTT. This sequence encodes CASSFFREYDTQYF. The rearrangement joins TRBV6-5 to TRBJ2-3; D may be TRBD2 (5 bases). With 4 bases removed from V and 6 bases from J, the gap between germline ends came to 14 bases. The CDR3 is made up of 14 amino acids. CDR1 is MNHEY, CDR2 SVGAGI, per germline.

This clone was detected once. This chain joins TRBV7-3 and TRBJ1-1; D not certain. Germline values: CDR1 SGHTA, CDR2 FQGTGA. Deletions cut 2 bases from V and 1 base from J, with 14 bases between. The CDR3 runs 16 residues. In DNA form, the CDR3 reads TGTGCCAGCAGCTTACTTGGTGGGCAAAGGAACACTGAAGCTTTCTTT. Residues: CASSLLGGQRNTEAFF.

This chain joins TRBV4-1 and TRBJ1-6, with D possibly being TRBD1 (6 bases). Germline loops: CDR1 MGHRA, CDR2 YSYEKL. The V end lost 1 base, the J end lost 9 bases, and 22 bases lay between the germline ends. The CDR3 has 18 residues. The DNA for the CDR3 is TGCGCCAGCAGCCAAGCCTCGACAGGCCTCCGGCCAGGTTCACCCCTCCACTTT. Protein product: CASSQASTGLRPGSPLHF.

The V gene is TRBV3-1 (or the pseudogene TRBV3-2), the J gene TRBJ2-4; 7 nucleotides line up with TRBD1. After removal of 0 bases from V and 0 bases from J, the junction contained 8 bases not matched to a gene. The CDR3 runs 18 residues. Germline lookup yields CDR1 LGHDT and CDR2 YNNKEL (reference sequence). The CDR3 is CASSQDEDRALAKNIQYF. The CDR3, as DNA: TGTGCCAGCAGCCAAGATGAAGACAGGGCCCTAGCCAAAAACATTCAGTACTTC.

The chain joins TRBV5-8 to TRBJ2-1; 12 nucleotides agree with TRBD2. Germline lookup yields CDR1 SGHTS and CDR2 YDEGEE. The V segment lost 4 bases and the J segment 6 bases; nucleotides outside the gene matches: 5. The CDR3 covers 15 residues. The CDR3 DNA reads as TGTGCCAGCAGCCCCGGACTAGCGGGGACCAATGAGCAGTTCTTC. It specifies CASSPGLAGTNEQFF.

This clone was seen a few times. The chain joins TRBV19 to TRBJ2-1; 10 nucleotides align to TRBD2. CDR3 length: 15 amino acids. V trimming: 3 bases; J trimming: 8 bases; junction bases outside the gene matches: 7. Germline CDR1 is LNHDA and CDR2 is SQIVND (reference sequence). Here the CDR3 reads CASSMSAGGVHEQFF. The CDR3 bases are TGTGCCAGTAGTATGTCAGCGGGGGGGGTCCATGAGCAGTTCTTC.

V usage is TRBV27 and J usage is TRBJ1-6, with 10 nucleotides matching TRBD1. Germline assignment: CDR1 MNHEY and CDR2 SMNVEV (reference sequence). The CDR3 is 15 amino acids. The J segment lost 7 bases and the V segment lost 5 bases, leaving 5 bases of the junction unmatched. The CDR3 protein is CASSLTTGGNSPLHF. In nucleotides, the CDR3 is TGTGCCAGCAGTCTGACGACAGGGGGCAATTCACCCCTCCACTTT.

This sequence joins TRBV7-2 and TRBJ2-5, with a weak D call TRBD1 (6 bases). The CDR3 loop spans 17 amino acids. V dropped 5 bases and J dropped 5 bases, with 24 bases sitting between them. The germline gives CDR1 SGHTA, CDR2 FQGNSA. The CDR3 is CASSPGVVIRGGETQYF. The CDR3 bases are TGTGCCAGCAGCCCAGGGGTCGTTATCCGGGGTGGGGAGACCCAGTACTTC.

V gene TRBV9 combines with J gene TRBJ2-1, with 8 bases fitting TRBD2. The junction had 8 bases not matched to a gene; V was cut back by 4 bases and J by 8 bases. The CDR3 is 14 residues long. Per the germline V gene, CDR1 is SGDLS and CDR2 is YYNGEE. The CDR3 nucleotides are TGTGCCAGCAGCTTCGGGGGGGCCGATGATGAGCAGTTCTTC. This gives the protein CASSFGGADDEQFF.

This clone was seen once. The chain carries TRBV23-1 and TRBJ2-7, with D tentatively TRBD1 (6 bases). Being an ORF, TRBV23-1 has a function that is uncertain. Trimming took off 2 bases at V and 2 bases at J, with 16 bases between the two ends. The CDR3 is 16 residues long. In DNA form, the CDR3 reads TGCGCCAGCAGTCAAGTTATACACAGGGCCACCTACGAGCAGTACTTC. The encoded protein is CASSQVIHRATYEQYF.

This clone has a single count. The gene calls are TRBV7-6 and TRBJ2-1; 7 positions agree with TRBD1. The CDR3 runs to 16 residues. Germline V gene sequence: CDR1 SGHVS, CDR2 FNYEAQ. Unmatched junction bases numbered 7, after V lost 5 bases and J lost 0 bases. CDR3 DNA sequence: TGTGCCAGCAGCCGCCGGGACAGCAACTCCTACAATGAGCAGTTCTTC. It is translated as CASSRRDSNSYNEQFF.

This chain connects TRBV6-1 to TRBJ1-6; TRBD1 aligns across 7 bases. Germline values: CDR1 MNHNS, CDR2 SASEGT. CDR3 length: 15 residues. Trimming took 2 bases from V and 9 from J; bases not matched to a gene: 7. CDR3 region: CASSERDRVISPLHF. CDR3 DNA: TGTGCCAGCAGTGAAAGAGACAGGGTTATTTCACCCCTCCACTTT.

The genes are TRBV28 and TRBJ2-7; D remains ambiguous. In germline, CDR1 is MDHEN, CDR2 SYDVKM. CDR3 length: 15 residues. Deletions cut 6 bases from V and 6 bases from J, with 21 bases between. The DNA for the CDR3 is TGTGCCAGCAGCCCTACGACTCCTCTTCTGAGCGAGCAGTACTTC. This translates into CASSPTTPLLSEQYF. Full variable domain (remainder filled in from reference TRBV28 and TRBJ2-7): DVKVTQSSRYLVKRTGEKVFLECVQDMDHENMFWYRQDPGLGLRLIYFSYDVKMKEKGDIPEGYSVSREKKERFSLILESASTNQTSMYLCASSPTTPLLSEQYFGPGTRLTVT.

This clone came up many times. CDR3 nucleotides: TGTGCCAGTAGTCACACACCGCAGGGAAAGGGGTATGGCTACACCTTC. This codes for CASSHTPQGKGYGYTF. The rearrangement joins TRBV19 to TRBJ1-2; D might be TRBD1 (5 bases). Germline CDR1 LNHDA, CDR2 SQIVND (reference sequence). V lost 5 bases, J lost 5 bases, and 21 bases lay in between. The CDR3 has 16 residues.

The J gene is TRBJ1-5, the V gene TRBV2, with TRBD1 matching over 9 bases. CDR3 length equals 15 residues. J gave up 4 bases and V 8 bases, and 9 bases lay outside the gene matches. The V gene's germline CDR1 is SNHLY and CDR2 FYNNEI. CDR3 sequence (DNA): TGTGCCAGCTCATTGGGGGGACAGGGTAATCAGCCCCAGCATTTT. This encodes CASSLGGQGNQPQHF.